The T cell receptor beta chain described here comes from a study of blood T cells in healthy people across ages. It was with a sample-barcoded 5' primer and a J-beta primer mix that a second PCR of roughly 7 to 12 cycles was run. TCRdb analysed the 5' RACE reads with MiXCR anew, one entry per CDR3 protein. This table holds around 1.7 million distinct CDR3 sequences, roughly 27% found once. The CDR3 is made up of 15 amino acids. The germline V gene has CDR1 SSHAT and CDR2 FNYEAQ (reference sequence). Trimming pared 2 bases from V and 7 bases from J, leaving 14 bases between. The J gene is TRBJ1-4, the V gene TRBV7-7; TRBD1 might be the D (5 bases). The sequencing input was blood. The clonotype was recovered from a woman in her 30s in good health. Here the CDR3 DNA reads TGTGCCAGCAGCTTAAGTCAGGGTCGGGGTGAAAAACTGTTTTTT. It yields the protein CASSLSQGRGEKLFF.